This entry concerns a single TCR beta chain. Its antigen is unknown. Germline CDR1 SGHRS, CDR2 YFSETQ. This CDR3 contains 15 residues. V dropped 4 bases and J dropped 9; count of bases not matched to a gene: 8. These data are taken from a study of shared clonotypes between healthy human individuals. Study-wide results and limits: Naive subsets typically showed greater estimated richness than memory subsets.

The genomic DNA of each subset was split evenly across several immunoSEQ plates. Clones were read by immunoSEQ multiplex PCR, and TCRdb kept only the in-frame ones, dropping some. The data contain a few million clones, approximately 95% of them singletons. The rearrangement uses TRBV5-1 and TRBJ2-1, with 12 nucleotides matching TRBD2. The receptor comes from a man between 18 and 29 years old in good health. Some clones in this sample may be carry-over from other donors' samples. The sample comprised naive CD4+ T cells from PBMCs. This sample's subset: CD45RA+ positively selected. CDR3 sequence: CASSLLAGGSGEQFF. The CDR3 nucleotides read TGCGCCAGCAGCCTGCTAGCGGGAGGGTCGGGTGAGCAGTTCTTC.